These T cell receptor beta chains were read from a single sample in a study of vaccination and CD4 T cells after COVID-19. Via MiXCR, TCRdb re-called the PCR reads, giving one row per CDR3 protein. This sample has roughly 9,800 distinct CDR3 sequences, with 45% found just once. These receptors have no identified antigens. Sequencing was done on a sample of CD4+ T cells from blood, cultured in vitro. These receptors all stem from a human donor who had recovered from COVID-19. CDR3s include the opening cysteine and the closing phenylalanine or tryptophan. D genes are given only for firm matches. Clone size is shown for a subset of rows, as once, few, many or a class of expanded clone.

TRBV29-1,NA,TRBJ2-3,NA,TGCAGCGCAATTGGAGGGGGAAGAGATACGCAGTATTTT,CSAIGGGRDTQYF
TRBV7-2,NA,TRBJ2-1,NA,TGTGCCAGCAGTAGACCCGGGAGTAGGATTGGACGCAATGAGCAGTTCTTC,CASSRPGSRIGRNEQFF
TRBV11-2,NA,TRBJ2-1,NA,TGTGCCAGCAGCTTAGTACGGCGCAATGAGCAGTTCTTC,CASSLVRRNEQFF
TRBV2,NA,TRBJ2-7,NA,TGTGCCAGCAGTGAACCCCCCAAAAAGCAGTACTTC,CASSEPPKKQYF
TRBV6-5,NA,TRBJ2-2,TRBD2,TGTGCCAGCAGTTACTCGAAACCGGGAGGGCCATCCGGGGAGCTGTTTTTT,CASSYSKPGGPSGELFF
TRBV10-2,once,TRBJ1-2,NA,TGCGCCAGCAGTGTCCTAGGGGATGGCTACACCTTC,CASSVLGDGYTF
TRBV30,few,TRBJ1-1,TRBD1,TGTGCCTGTCGTGGGACAGTGAACACTGAAGCTTTCTTT,CACRGTVNTEAFF
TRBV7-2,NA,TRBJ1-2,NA,TGTGCCAGCAGCTTAACCCCGTCACGGGAGGCGGGCTACACCTTC,CASSLTPSREAGYTF
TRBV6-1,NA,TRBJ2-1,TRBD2,TGTGCCAGCAGTGAAGCAAGCCCCTTTAGCGGGAGTAGGGATGAGCAGTTCTTC,CASSEASPFSGSRDEQFF
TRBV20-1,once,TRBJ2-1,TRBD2,TGCAGTGCTAGGCCCCTGCGGGGGGGTTACAATGAGCAGTTCTTC,CSARPLRGGYNEQFF
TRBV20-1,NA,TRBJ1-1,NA,TGCAGTGCGAAAGTGCCCCTATCCGCGAACACTGAAGCTTTCTTT,CSAKVPLSANTEAFF
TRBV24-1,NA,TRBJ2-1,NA,TGTGCCACCAGTAGGACGCCAGGGGATGACAATGAGCAGTTCTTC,CATSRTPGDDNEQFF
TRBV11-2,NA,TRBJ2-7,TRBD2,TGTGCCAGCAGCTTACAAAATCAACTAGCGGGGGGTAAAGAGCAGTACTTC,CASSLQNQLAGGKEQYF
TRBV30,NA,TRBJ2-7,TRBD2,TGTGCCCTAAGACTAGCGGGAACCTCCGAGCAGTACTTC,CALRLAGTSEQYF
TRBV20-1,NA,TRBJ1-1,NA,TGCAGTGCTGCCGGAGGGACTGAAGCTTTCTTT,CSAAGGTEAFF
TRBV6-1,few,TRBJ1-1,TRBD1,TGTGCCAGCAAAACGTCGGACAGGGAAGCTTTCTTT,CASKTSDREAFF
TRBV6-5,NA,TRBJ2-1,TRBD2,TGTGCCAGCAGTTTGATGACTAGCGGGGGGGCCTGGGAGCAGTTCTTC,CASSLMTSGGAWEQFF
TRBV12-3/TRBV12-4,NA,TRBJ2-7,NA,TGTGCCAGCAGTCTACTCCCTCCGGGGGACGAGCAGTACTTC,CASSLLPPGDEQYF
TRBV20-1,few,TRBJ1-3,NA,TGCAGTGCTAGAGATGGGGCCGGGGGCCCTAGTGGAAACACCATATATTTT,CSARDGAGGPSGNTIYF
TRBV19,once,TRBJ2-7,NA,TGTGTCAGTAGTAACAGGGTGGGCTACGAGCAGTACTTC,CVSSNRVGYEQYF
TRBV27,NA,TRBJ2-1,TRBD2,TGTGCCAGCAGTTTTAGGGCGGGAGCGTTTTTCTACAATGAGCAGTTCTTC,CASSFRAGAFFYNEQFF
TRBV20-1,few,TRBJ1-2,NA,TGCAGTGCTAGAATAGACGGGGGCTACACCTTC,CSARIDGGYTF
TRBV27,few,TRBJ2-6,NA,TGTGCCAGCAGTTCCTCAGTGGGGCGATCTGGGGCCAACGTCCTGACTTTC,CASSSSVGRSGANVLTF